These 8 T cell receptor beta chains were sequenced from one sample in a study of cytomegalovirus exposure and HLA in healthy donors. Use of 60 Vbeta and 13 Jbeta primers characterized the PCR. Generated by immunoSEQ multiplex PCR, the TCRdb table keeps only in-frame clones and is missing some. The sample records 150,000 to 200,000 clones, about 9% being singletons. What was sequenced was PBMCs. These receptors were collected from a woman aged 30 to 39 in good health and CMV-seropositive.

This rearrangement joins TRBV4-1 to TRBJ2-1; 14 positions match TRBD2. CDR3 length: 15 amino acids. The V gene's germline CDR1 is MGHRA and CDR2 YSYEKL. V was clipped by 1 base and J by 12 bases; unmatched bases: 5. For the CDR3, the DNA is TGCGCCAGCAGCCAAGCAGGACTAGCGGGAGGTGGGCAGTTCTTC. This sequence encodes CASSQAGLAGGGQFF.

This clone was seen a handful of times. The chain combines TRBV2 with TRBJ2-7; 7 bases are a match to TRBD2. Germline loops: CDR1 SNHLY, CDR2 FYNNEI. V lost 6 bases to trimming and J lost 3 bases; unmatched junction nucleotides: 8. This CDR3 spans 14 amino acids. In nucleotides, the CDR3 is TGTGCCAGCAGGGACCCTCGGGAGGACTACGAGCAGTACTTC. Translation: CASRDPREDYEQYF.

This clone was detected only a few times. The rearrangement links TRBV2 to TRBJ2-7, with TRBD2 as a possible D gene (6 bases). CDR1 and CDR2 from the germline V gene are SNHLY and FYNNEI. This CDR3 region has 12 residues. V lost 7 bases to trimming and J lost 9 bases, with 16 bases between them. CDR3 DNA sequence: TGTGCCAGCAACTATCAGGGCGGGACGCAGTACTTC. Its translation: CASNYQGGTQYF.

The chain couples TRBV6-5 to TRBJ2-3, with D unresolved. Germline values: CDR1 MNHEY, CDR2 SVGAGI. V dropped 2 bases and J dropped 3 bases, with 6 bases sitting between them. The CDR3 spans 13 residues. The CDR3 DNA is TGTGCCAGCAGTTACGGGCCGACAGATACGCAGTATTTT. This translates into CASSYGPTDTQYF.

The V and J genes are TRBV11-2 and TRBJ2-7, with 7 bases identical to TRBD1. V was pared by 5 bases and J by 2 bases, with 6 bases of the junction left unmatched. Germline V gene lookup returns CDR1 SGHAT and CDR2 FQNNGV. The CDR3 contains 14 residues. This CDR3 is CASSPQGTAYEQYF. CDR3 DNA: TGTGCCAGCAGCCCACAGGGGACAGCCTACGAGCAGTACTTC.

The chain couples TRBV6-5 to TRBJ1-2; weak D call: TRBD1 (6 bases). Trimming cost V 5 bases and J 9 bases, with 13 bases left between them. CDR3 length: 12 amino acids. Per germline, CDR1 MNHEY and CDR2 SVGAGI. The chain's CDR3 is CASSRKTGSYTF. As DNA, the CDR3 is TGTGCCAGCAGTCGAAAAACAGGGAGCTACACCTTC.

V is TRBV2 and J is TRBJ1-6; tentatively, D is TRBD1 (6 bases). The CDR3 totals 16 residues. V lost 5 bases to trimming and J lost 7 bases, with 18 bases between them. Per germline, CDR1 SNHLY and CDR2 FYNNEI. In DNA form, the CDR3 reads TGTGCCAGCAGTTTCGACAGGAATCTTCCAAATTCACCCCTCCACTTT. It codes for CASSFDRNLPNSPLHF. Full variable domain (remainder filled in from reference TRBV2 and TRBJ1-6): EPEVTQTPSHQVTQMGQEVILRCVPISNHLYFYWYRQILGQKVEFLVSFYNNEISEKSEIFDDQFSVERPDGSNFTLKIRSTKLEDSAMYFCASSFDRNLPNSPLHFGNGTRLTVT.

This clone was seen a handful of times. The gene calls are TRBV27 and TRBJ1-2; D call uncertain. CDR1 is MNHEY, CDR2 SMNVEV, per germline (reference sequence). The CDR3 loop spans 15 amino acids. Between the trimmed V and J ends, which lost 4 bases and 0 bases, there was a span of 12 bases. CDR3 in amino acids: CASSYLGESNYGYTF. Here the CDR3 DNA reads TGTGCCAGCAGTTATCTCGGGGAATCTAACTATGGCTACACCTTC.